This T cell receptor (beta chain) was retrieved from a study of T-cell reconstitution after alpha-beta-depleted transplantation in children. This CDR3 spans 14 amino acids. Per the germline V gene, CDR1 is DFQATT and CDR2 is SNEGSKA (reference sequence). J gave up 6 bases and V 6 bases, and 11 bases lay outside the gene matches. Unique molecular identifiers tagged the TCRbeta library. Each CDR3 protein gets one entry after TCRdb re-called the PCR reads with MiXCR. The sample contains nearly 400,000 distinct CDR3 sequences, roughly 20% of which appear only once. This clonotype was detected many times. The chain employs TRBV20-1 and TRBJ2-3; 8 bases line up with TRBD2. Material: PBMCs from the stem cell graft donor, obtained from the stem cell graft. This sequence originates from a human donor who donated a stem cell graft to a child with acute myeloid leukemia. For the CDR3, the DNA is TGCAGTGCGATGATCGGGACTAGAAGCGATACGCAGTATTTT. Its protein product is CSAMIGTRSDTQYF.